What follows describes a single T cell receptor (beta chain). This sample is part of a study of T cell changes during pregnancy in multiple sclerosis. The protocol was immunoSEQ multiplex PCR, while the TCRdb copy is restricted to in-frame clones and leaves out a portion. The table has approximately 40,000 clones, approximately 90% seen once; the top ten hold 0.7%. In germline, CDR1 is MNHNS, CDR2 SASEGT. The CDR3 length is 15 residues. The sequencing used CD4+ T cells from peripheral blood mononuclear cells, collected before pregnancy. The rearrangement links TRBV6-1 to TRBJ2-5; D perhaps matches TRBD2 (5 bases). The J call is doubtful: the DNA matches TRBJ2-7 better. The clonotype was recovered from a female donor with multiple sclerosis, enrolled in a pregnancy study. CDR3 nucleotides: TGTGCCAGCAGTGATGGAGGTCCGCCCTCCTACGAGCAGTACTTC. Amino acids: CASSDGGPPSYEQYF.